Each of the 25 T cell receptor beta chains below was sequenced from the same sample in a study of blood T cell repertoires in COVID-19. Measured with immunoSEQ multiplex PCR; TCRdb has only the in-frame clones, and not every one. The sample shows 200,000 to 300,000 clones, approximately 90% of them seen only once. The sequencing input was PBMCs or T cells enriched from blood (not recorded which). These receptors all come from a woman between 35 and 50 years old with acute COVID-19.

This rearrangement joins TRBV12-3 or TRBV12-4 to TRBJ2-1; D perhaps matches TRBD2 (6 bases). The CDR3 is made up of 13 amino acids. The V gene lost 6 bases and the J gene lost 7 bases, with 13 bases spanning the gap. The CDR3 loop reads CASRDPGGNEQFF. The CDR3, as DNA: TGTGCCAGCAGGGACCCCGGGGGTAATGAGCAGTTCTTC.

The rearrangement links TRBV5-1 to TRBJ1-2; 11 bases match TRBD1. This CDR3 spans 16 amino acids. Per germline, CDR1 SGHRS and CDR2 YFSETQ. With V trimmed by 6 bases and J by 7 bases, 14 bases remained unmatched. The CDR3 loop reads CASTPATGQGASGYTF. The CDR3 nucleotides are TGCGCCAGCACCCCCGCCACCGGACAGGGGGCCTCTGGCTACACCTTC.

The genes are TRBV4-1 and TRBJ1-1; no definite D call. From germline, CDR1 is MGHRA and CDR2 YSYEKL. V shed 4 bases and J shed 5 bases, with 14 bases lying between them. There are 14 residues in the CDR3. CDR3 protein: CASSPVISVTEAFF. Here the CDR3 DNA reads TGCGCCAGCAGCCCGGTTATTTCGGTTACTGAAGCTTTCTTT.

The chain recombines TRBV7-9 with TRBJ1-6; 9 nucleotides line up with TRBD1. Unmatched junction bases numbered 7, after V lost 4 bases and J lost 6 bases. The CDR3 totals 16 residues. Germline CDR1 is SEHNR and CDR2 is FQNEAQ (reference sequence). CDR3: CASSYRGTGTNSPLHF. The CDR3 DNA is TGTGCCAGCAGCTACCGCGGGACAGGGACTAATTCACCCCTCCACTTT.

This chain connects TRBV6-2 or TRBV6-3 to TRBJ2-7; the D gene is possibly TRBD1 (6 bases). Germline V gives CDR1 MNHEY, CDR2 SVGEGT. Trimming shortened V by 0 bases and J by 6 bases, and 6 bases separated the two germline ends. The CDR3 has 12 amino acids. CDR3 sequence reads: CASSYSGGEQYV. CDR3 DNA: TGTGCCAGCAGTTACTCAGGGGGCGAGCAGTACGTC.

The chain has TRBV10-3 and TRBJ2-1; 7 bases match TRBD2. Germline lookup yields CDR1 ENHRY and CDR2 SYGVKD. CDR3 size: 15 residues. V lost 10 bases and J lost 0; bases outside the gene matches: 9. DNA for the CDR3: TGTGCCAGCACTAGCGACCTGAGCTCCTACAATGAGCAGTTCTTC. This encodes CASTSDLSSYNEQFF.

The V call is TRBV12-3 or TRBV12-4, the J call TRBJ2-5; D unclear. V was shortened by 3 bases and J by 2 bases, with 4 bases between the two germline ends. The CDR3 is 12 residues long. The CDR3 sequence is CASSFRQETQYF. CDR3 bases: TGTGCCAGCAGTTTCCGGCAAGAGACCCAGTACTTC.

The gene calls are TRBV19 and TRBJ2-5, with 11 bases matching TRBD1. The CDR3 is 14 residues long. The V and J ends lost 6 bases and 3 bases, in that order; junction bases with no gene match: 3. Germline CDR1 reads LNHDA; CDR2 reads SQIVND (reference sequence). CDR3 DNA: TGTGCCAGTAGGGACAGGGGGCGAGAAGAGACCCAGTACTTC. This encodes CASRDRGREETQYF. Using reference TRBV19 and TRBJ2-5 for the parts outside the CDR3, the full variable domain is DGGITQSPKYLFRKEGQNVTLSCEQNLNHDAMYWYRQDPGQGLRLIYYSQIVNDFQKGDIAEGYSVSREKKESFPLTVTSAQKNPTAFYLCASRDRGREETQYFGPGTRLLVL.

Here the CDR3 reads CASSFFLRGASTDTQYF. The CDR3 DNA is TGTGCCAGCAGCTTTTTCCTACGGGGGGCAAGCACAGATACGCAGTATTTT. The V gene is TRBV5-6, the J gene TRBJ2-3; possibly TRBD2 for D (7 bases). V dropped 2 bases and J dropped 0 bases, with 16 bases sitting between them. CDR3 size: 17 residues. Germline V gives CDR1 SGHDT, CDR2 YYEEEE.

The chain carries TRBV4-3 and TRBJ2-1, with 8 bases identical to TRBD1. J was trimmed by 3 bases and V by 4 bases; bases with no gene match: 5. CDR1 is LGHNA and CDR2 is YSLEER in the germline V gene. The CDR3 covers 15 residues. For the CDR3, the DNA is TGCGCCAGCAGCCCCGAACAGGGGGACTACAATGAGCAGTTCTTC. Protein: CASSPEQGDYNEQFF.

The V and J genes are TRBV29-1 and TRBJ1-1; D is unresolved. The CDR3 sequence is 12 residues long. Germline loops: CDR1 SQVTM, CDR2 ANQGSEA. The germline V and J ends were trimmed by 4 bases and 5 bases, with 11 bases remaining between them. The CDR3 sequence is CSVVRGGTEAFF. CDR3 DNA sequence: TGCAGCGTTGTTCGGGGAGGGACTGAAGCTTTCTTT.

This clone was picked up one time. The gene calls are TRBV6-2 or TRBV6-3 and TRBJ2-2; 7 bases match TRBD2. The CDR3 totals 14 residues. V lost 6 bases, J lost 2 bases, and 3 bases stayed unmatched. Germline V gene sequence: CDR1 MNHEY, CDR2 SVGEGT. The CDR3: CASSRDYNTGELFF. In DNA form, the CDR3 reads TGTGCCAGCAGCCGGGACTATAACACCGGGGAGCTGTTTTTT.

The chain links TRBV19 to TRBJ1-2; 7 bases fit TRBD1. J gave up 2 bases and V 9 bases, and 18 bases lay outside the gene matches. The CDR3 loop spans 17 amino acids. Germline CDR1 LNHDA, CDR2 SQIVND (reference sequence). As DNA, the CDR3 is TGTGCCAGCAAACCCCTAACCACCGGGACAGAGAACTATGGCTACACCTTC. Its protein product is CASKPLTTGTENYGYTF.

The genes are TRBV3-1 (or the pseudogene TRBV3-2) and TRBJ2-2; D might be TRBD2 (5 bases). Looked up from germline, CDR1 is LGHDT and CDR2 is YNNKEL (reference sequence). The length of the CDR3 is 17 residues. V was cut by 4 bases and J by 7 bases, with 22 bases left in between. In nucleotides, the CDR3 is TGTGCCAGCAGCCCCTCCGTTGGCGGGTTAGAAGTCGGGGAGCTGTTTTTT. Translated, it gives CASSPSVGGLEVGELFF.

Here the CDR3 reads CASSFQVAEAFF. As DNA, the CDR3 is TGTGCCAGCAGCTTTCAGGTGGCTGAAGCTTTCTTT. The chain links TRBV5-6 to TRBJ1-1; D is undetermined. CDR1 SGHDT and CDR2 YYEEEE come from the germline V gene. This CDR3 has 12 residues. Trimming left V 2 bases short and J 6 bases short, with 8 bases between. Full variable domain (rest looked up from reference TRBV5-6 and TRBJ1-1): DAGVTQSPTHLIKTRGQQVTLRCSPKSGHDTVSWYQQALGQGPQFIFQYYEEEERQRGNFPDRFSGHQFPNYSSELNVNALLLGDSALYLCASSFQVAEAFFGQGTRLTVV.

The rearrangement joins TRBV4-2 to TRBJ2-3; the D gene is possibly TRBD2 (6 bases). The V end lost 4 bases, the J end lost 1 base, and 12 bases lay between the germline ends. Germline V CDR1 and CDR2: LGHNA, YNFKEQ. This CDR3 contains 15 residues. CDR3 amino acids: CASSPLGGGTDTQYF. CDR3 nucleotide sequence: TGTGCCAGCAGCCCCTTGGGAGGCGGCACAGATACGCAGTATTTT.

The chain couples TRBV7-2 to TRBJ1-5, with TRBD1 identical over 11 bases. The CDR3 length is 14 residues. CDR1 and CDR2 from the germline V gene are SGHTA and FQGNSA. Unmatched junction bases numbered 4, after V lost 5 bases and J lost 7 bases. This CDR3 reads CASSPDRGLQPQHF. DNA for the CDR3: TGTGCCAGCAGCCCGGACAGGGGGCTCCAGCCCCAGCATTTT.

V is TRBV19 and J is TRBJ1-1; no reliable D call. V lost 3 bases and J 0 bases, leaving 14 bases between the germline ends. The CDR3 has 16 residues. Per the germline V gene, CDR1 is LNHDA and CDR2 is SQIVND (reference sequence). CDR3 protein: CASSIGGRTMNTEAFF. The CDR3, as DNA: TGTGCCAGTAGTATTGGCGGCAGAACCATGAACACTGAAGCTTTCTTT. Complete variable domain (other parts from reference TRBV19 and TRBJ1-1): DGGITQSPKYLFRKEGQNVTLSCEQNLNHDAMYWYRQDPGQGLRLIYYSQIVNDFQKGDIAEGYSVSREKKESFPLTVTSAQKNPTAFYLCASSIGGRTMNTEAFFGQGTRLTVV.

This clone was found once. This sequence joins TRBV4-2 and TRBJ2-3, with 10 bases aligning to TRBD2. CDR1 is LGHNA, CDR2 YNFKEQ, per germline. There are 16 residues in the CDR3. The ends lost 3 bases at V and 5 bases at J; junction bases unmatched: 8. The CDR3 reads CASSQGSGGAEDTQYF. The CDR3 coding sequence is TGTGCCAGCAGCCAGGGGAGCGGGGGGGCCGAAGATACGCAGTATTTT.

The chain links TRBV10-3 to TRBJ2-7; TRBD1 aligns across 8 bases. Germline assignment: CDR1 ENHRY and CDR2 SYGVKD. This CDR3 has 13 residues. J gave up 6 bases and V 6 bases, and 7 bases lay outside the gene matches. CDR3 DNA: TGTGCCATCAGGGAAGAACAGGGGGGCGAGCAGTACTTC. This encodes CAIREEQGGEQYF.

The V gene is TRBV7-2, the J gene TRBJ2-1, with 9 positions matching TRBD1. Germline values: CDR1 SGHTA, CDR2 FQGNSA. The length of the CDR3 is 15 residues. J lost 8 bases, V lost 6 bases, and 11 bases had no gene match. The CDR3 DNA is TGTGCCAGCAGATCACAGGGGGCGGCTGTCGATGAGCAGTTCTTC. This gives the protein CASRSQGAAVDEQFF. Variable domain in full (rest from reference TRBV7-2 and TRBJ2-1): GAGVSQSPSNKVTEKGKDVELRCDPISGHTALYWYRQSLGQGLEFLIYFQGNSAPDKSGLPSDRFSAERTGGSVSTLTIQRTQQEDSAVYLCASRSQGAAVDEQFFGPGTRLTVL.

This clone was picked up a small number of times. V usage is TRBV19 and J usage is TRBJ1-6; D is undetermined. Between the trimmed V and J ends, which lost 4 bases and 7 bases, there was a span of 8 bases. The CDR3 covers 13 residues. Germline loops: CDR1 LNHDA, CDR2 SQIVND (reference sequence). The chain's CDR3 is CASSTTENSPLHF. As DNA, the CDR3 is TGTGCCAGTAGTACTACAGAAAATTCACCCCTCCACTTT.

The J gene is TRBJ2-2, the V gene TRBV6-6; 9 nucleotides agree with TRBD1. The V gene's germline CDR1 is MNHNY and CDR2 SVGAGI (reference sequence). The V segment lost 5 bases and the J segment 7 bases; nucleotides outside the gene matches: 8. The CDR3 has 15 residues. Written as DNA, the CDR3 is TGTGCCAGCAGTCGACAGGGGGAACTTGGCGGGGAGCTGTTTTTT. It is translated as CASSRQGELGGELFF.

The rearrangement joins TRBV25-1 to TRBJ2-3, with TRBD2 matching over 8 bases. Germline V gene data show CDR1 as MGHDK and CDR2 as SYGVNS. The trim removed 4 bases at V and 4 bases at J, leaving 7 bases unmatched. The CDR3 consists of 15 residues. The CDR3 loop reads CASSVTGGPADTQYF. CDR3 coding DNA: TGTGCCAGCAGTGTTACGGGAGGGCCGGCAGATACGCAGTATTTT.

The rearrangement links TRBV7-9 to TRBJ2-3, with 8 bases lining up with TRBD2. This CDR3 spans 15 amino acids. With 5 bases clipped from V and 0 bases from J, the junction kept 4 bases outside the gene matches. CDR1 SEHNR and CDR2 FQNEAQ come from the germline V gene (reference sequence). The CDR3 region is CASSQTSVSTDTQYF. CDR3 sequence (DNA): TGTGCCAGCAGCCAGACTAGCGTTAGCACAGATACGCAGTATTTT.